This T cell receptor (beta chain) was observed in a study of cytomegalovirus exposure and HLA in healthy donors. Study-wide findings and caveats: Being productive about 87% or about 30% of the time was typical of most TCR beta V segments in an earlier analysis.

PCR amplification relied on 60 Vbeta primers (plus 13 Jbeta primers). Source study methods: Later analysis identified 88 million or so unique TCR beta chains, approximately 11 million shared. Here immunoSEQ multiplex PCR was the method, and the copy in TCRdb shows in-frame clones only, minus some. V, J and clone size are those of that table, while D and trimming were read from the DNA. The table lists 70,000 or so clones, 70% to 90% of them singletons, with roughly 2% in the top ten. The CDR3 has 13 residues. This clone was observed a handful of times. Antigen: not known. This TCR derives from a woman aged 25 to 39 in good health and CMV-seronegative. The chain is built from TRBV21-1 and TRBJ1-1; TRBD1 reflects the table's D call only, with no check against the DNA. TRBV21-1 is reported as a pseudogene. The sequenced material came from PBMCs. CDR3 DNA sequence: TGTGCCAGCAGCTGGACAGGAAGAACTGAAGCTTTCTTT. As protein: CASSWTGRTEAFF.